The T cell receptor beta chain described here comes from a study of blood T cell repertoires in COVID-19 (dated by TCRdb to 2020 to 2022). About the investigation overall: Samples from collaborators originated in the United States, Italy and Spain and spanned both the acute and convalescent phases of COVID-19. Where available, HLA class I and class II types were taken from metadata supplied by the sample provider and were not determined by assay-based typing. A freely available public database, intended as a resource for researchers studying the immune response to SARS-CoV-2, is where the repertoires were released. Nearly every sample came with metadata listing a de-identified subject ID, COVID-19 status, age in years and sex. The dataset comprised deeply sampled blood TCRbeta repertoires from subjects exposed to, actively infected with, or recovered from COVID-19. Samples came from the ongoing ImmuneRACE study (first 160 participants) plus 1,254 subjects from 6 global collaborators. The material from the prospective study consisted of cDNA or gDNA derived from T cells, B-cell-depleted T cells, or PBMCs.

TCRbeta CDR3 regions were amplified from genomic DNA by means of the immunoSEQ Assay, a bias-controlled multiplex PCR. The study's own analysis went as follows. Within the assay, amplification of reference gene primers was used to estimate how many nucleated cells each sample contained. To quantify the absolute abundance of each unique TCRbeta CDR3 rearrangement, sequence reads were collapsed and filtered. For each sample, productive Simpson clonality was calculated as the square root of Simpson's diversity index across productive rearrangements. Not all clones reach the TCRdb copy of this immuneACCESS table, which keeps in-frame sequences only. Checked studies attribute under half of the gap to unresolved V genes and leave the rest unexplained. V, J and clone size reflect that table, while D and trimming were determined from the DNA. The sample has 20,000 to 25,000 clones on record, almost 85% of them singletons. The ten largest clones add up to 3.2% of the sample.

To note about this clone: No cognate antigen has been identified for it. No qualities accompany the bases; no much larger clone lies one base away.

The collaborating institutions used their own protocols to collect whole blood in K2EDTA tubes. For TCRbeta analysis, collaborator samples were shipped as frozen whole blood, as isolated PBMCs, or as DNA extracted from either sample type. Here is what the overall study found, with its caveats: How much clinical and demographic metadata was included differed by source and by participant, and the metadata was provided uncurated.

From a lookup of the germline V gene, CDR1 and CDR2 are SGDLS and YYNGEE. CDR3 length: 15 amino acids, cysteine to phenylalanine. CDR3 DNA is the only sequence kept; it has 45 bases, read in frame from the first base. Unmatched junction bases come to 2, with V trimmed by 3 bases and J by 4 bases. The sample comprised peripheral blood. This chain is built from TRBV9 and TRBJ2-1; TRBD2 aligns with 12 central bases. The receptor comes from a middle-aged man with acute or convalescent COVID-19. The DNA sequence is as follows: TGTGCCAGCAGCGGACTAGCGGGAGCTTACAATGAGCAGTTCTTC. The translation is CASSGLAGAYNEQFF.